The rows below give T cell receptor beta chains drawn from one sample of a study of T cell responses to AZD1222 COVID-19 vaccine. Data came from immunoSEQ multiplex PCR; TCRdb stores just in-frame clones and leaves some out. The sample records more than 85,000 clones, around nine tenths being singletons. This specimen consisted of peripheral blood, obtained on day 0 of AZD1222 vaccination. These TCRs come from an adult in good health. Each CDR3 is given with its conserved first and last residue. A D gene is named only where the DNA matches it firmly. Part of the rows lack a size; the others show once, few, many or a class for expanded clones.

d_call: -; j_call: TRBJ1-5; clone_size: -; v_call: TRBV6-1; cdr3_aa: CASSEVDVSHSNQPQHF; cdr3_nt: TGTGCCAGCAGTGAAGTTGACGTCAGCCATAGCAATCAGCCCCAGCATTTT
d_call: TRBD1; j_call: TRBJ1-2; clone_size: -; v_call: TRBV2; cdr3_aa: CASSVTGTNSGYTF; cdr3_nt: TGTGCCAGCAGTGTGACAGGGACGAACTCTGGCTACACCTTC
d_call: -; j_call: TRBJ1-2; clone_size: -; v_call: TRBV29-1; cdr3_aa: CSVERSESYTF; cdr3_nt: TGCAGCGTTGAAAGGTCAGAGTCCTACACCTTC
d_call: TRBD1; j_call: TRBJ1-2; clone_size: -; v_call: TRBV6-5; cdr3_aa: CASKGTGLSSRGYTF; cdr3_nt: TGTGCCAGCAAAGGGACAGGCCTCTCCTCACGGGGCTACACCTTC
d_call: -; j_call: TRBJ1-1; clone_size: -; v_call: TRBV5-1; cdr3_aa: CASSLVLGDTEAFF; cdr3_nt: TGCGCCAGCAGCTTGGTGCTGGGGGACACTGAAGCTTTCTTT
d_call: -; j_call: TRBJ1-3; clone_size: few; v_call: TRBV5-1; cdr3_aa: CASSLPPGNTIYF; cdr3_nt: TGCGCCAGCAGCTTGCCTCCTGGAAACACCATATATTTT
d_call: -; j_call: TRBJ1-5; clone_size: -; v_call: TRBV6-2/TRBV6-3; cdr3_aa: CASSGTFRGGGQPQHF; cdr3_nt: TGTGCCAGCAGTGGGACTTTCAGGGGAGGCGGCCAGCCCCAGCATTTT
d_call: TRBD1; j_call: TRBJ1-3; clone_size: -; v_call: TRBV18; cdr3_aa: CASSPQGPPGNTIYF; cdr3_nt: TGTGCCAGCTCGCCACAGGGGCCGCCTGGAAACACCATATATTTT
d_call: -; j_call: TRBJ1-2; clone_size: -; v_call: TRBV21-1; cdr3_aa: CASSKGGQGAGGYTF; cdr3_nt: TGTGCCAGCAGCAAAGGGGGACAGGGGGCAGGAGGCTACACCTTC
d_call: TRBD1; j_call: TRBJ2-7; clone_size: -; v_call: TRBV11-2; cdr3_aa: CASSVRTGAYYEQYF; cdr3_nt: TGTGCCAGCAGCGTTAGGACAGGGGCCTACTACGAGCAGTACTTC
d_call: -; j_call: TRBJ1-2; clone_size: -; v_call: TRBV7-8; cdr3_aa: CASSLRETYGYTF; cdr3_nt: TGTGCCAGCAGCCTTCGGGAGACGTATGGCTACACCTTC
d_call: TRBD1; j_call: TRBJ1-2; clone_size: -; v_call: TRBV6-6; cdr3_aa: CASSYSGTGGDGYTF; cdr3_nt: TGTGCCAGCAGTTACTCAGGGACAGGGGGGGATGGCTACACCTTC
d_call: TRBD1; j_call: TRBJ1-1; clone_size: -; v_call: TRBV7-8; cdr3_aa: CASSRAGTENTEAFF; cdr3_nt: TGTGCCAGCAGCCGGGCCGGGACAGAGAACACTGAAGCTTTCTTT
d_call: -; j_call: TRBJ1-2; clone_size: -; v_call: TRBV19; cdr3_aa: CASSIRRDGVGHYGYTF; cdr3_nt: TGTGCCAGTAGTATCCGCCGGGACGGGGTCGGTCACTATGGCTACACCTTC
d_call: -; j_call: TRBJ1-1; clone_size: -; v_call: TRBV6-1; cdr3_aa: CASSEAWGGEAFF; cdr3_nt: TGTGCCAGCAGTGAAGCGTGGGGAGGTGAAGCTTTCTTT
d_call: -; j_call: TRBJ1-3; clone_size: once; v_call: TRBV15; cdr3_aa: CATSRWGSGNTIYF; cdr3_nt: TGTGCCACCAGCAGATGGGGGTCTGGAAACACCATATATTTT
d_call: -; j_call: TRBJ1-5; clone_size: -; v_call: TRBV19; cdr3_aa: CASSSSGRYQPQHF; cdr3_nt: TGTGCCAGTAGTAGTTCAGGGAGGTATCAGCCCCAGCATTTT
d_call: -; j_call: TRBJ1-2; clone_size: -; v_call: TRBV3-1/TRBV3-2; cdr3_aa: CASSQFGHNLYGYTF; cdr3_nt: TGTGCCAGCAGCCAATTTGGACACAACCTCTATGGCTACACCTTC
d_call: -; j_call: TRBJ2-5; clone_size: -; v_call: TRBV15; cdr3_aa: CATSRDRRTLETQYF; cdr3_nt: TGTGCCACCAGCAGAGATCGTAGAACACTAGAGACCCAGTACTTC
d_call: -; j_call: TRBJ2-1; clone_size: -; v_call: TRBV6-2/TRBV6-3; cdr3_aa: CASSETSYNEQFF; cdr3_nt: TGTGCCAGCAGCGAGACTAGCTACAATGAGCAGTTCTTC
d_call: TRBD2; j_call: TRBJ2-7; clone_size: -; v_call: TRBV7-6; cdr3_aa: CASSFSSGGYEQYF; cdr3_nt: TGTGCCAGCAGCTTTTCTAGCGGGGGTTACGAGCAGTACTTC
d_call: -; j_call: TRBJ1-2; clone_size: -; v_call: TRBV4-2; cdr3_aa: CASSQDWGASYGYTF; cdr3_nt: TGTGCCAGCAGCCAAGATTGGGGCGCGAGCTATGGCTACACCTTC
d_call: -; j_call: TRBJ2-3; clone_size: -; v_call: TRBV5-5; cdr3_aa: CASSPTGLYTDTQYF; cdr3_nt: TGTGCCAGCAGCCCCACCGGGCTTTACACAGATACGCAGTATTTT
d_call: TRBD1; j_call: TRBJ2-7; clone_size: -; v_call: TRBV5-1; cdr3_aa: CASSLEGRGLSSDEQYF; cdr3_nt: TGCGCCAGCAGCTTGGAGGGCAGGGGGCTATCCTCAGACGAGCAGTACTTC
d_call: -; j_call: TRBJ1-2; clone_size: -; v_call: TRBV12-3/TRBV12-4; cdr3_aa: CASSRQLDYGYTF; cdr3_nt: TGTGCCAGCAGTCGACAGTTAGACTATGGCTACACCTTC
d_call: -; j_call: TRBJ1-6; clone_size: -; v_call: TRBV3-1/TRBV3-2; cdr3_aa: CASSQDRETPLHF; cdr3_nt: TGTGCCAGCAGCCAAGACCGGGAGACACCCCTCCACTTT
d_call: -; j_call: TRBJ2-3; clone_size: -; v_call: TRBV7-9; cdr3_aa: CASSARSTDTQYF; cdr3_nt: TGTGCCAGCAGCGCAAGAAGCACAGATACGCAGTATTTT
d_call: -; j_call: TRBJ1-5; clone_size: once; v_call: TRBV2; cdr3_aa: CASRRTEADNQPQHF; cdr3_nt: TGTGCCAGCAGGCGGACAGAAGCCGACAATCAGCCCCAGCATTTT
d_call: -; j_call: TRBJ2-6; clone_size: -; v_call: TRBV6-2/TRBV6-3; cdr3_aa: CASSYSPAGSGANVLTF; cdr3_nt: TGTGCCAGCAGTTATAGTCCAGCAGGCTCTGGGGCCAACGTCCTGACTTTC
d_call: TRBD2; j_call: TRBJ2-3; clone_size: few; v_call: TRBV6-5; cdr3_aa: CASRYSSGGTRDTQYF; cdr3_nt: TGTGCCAGCAGATACTCTAGCGGGGGAACAAGGGATACGCAGTATTTT
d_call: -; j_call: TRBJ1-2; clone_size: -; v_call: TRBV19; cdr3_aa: CASSMRAPYGYTF; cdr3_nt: TGTGCCAGTAGTATGAGAGCCCCCTATGGCTACACCTTC
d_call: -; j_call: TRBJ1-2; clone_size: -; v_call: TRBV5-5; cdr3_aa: CASSFSQFNYGYTF; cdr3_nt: TGTGCCAGCAGCTTCTCCCAATTTAACTATGGCTACACCTTC
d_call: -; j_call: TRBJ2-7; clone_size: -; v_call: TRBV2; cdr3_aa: CASSEWRGRGEQYF; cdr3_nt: TGTGCCAGCAGTGAGTGGAGGGGGCGGGGCGAGCAGTACTTC
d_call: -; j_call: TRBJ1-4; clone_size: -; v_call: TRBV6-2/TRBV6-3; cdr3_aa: CASSRTATATNEKLFF; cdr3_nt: TGTGCCAGCAGCCGGACGGCCACTGCAACTAATGAAAAACTGTTTTTT
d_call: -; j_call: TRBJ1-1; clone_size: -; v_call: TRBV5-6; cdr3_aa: CASSWDPVNTEAFF; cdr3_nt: TGTGCCAGCAGCTGGGATCCCGTGAACACTGAAGCTTTCTTT
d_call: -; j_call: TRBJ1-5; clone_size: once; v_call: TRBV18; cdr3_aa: CASSLRGGGENQPQHF; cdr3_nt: TGTGCCAGCTCACTCCGGGGGGGAGGGGAAAATCAGCCCCAGCATTTT
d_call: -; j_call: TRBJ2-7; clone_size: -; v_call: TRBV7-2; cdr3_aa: CASSLALSGGYEQYF; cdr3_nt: TGTGCCAGCAGCTTAGCGCTGAGCGGAGGCTACGAGCAGTACTTC
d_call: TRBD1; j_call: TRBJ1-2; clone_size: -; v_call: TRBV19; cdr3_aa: CASSKDREYGYTF; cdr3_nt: TGTGCCAGTAGCAAGGACAGGGAGTATGGCTACACCTTC
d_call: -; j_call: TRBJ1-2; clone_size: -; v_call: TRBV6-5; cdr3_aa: CASSYGQGNGYTF; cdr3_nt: TGTGCCAGCAGTTACGGGCAGGGGAATGGCTACACCTTC
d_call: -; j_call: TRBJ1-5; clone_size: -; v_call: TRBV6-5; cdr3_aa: CASSPPGYSNQPQHF; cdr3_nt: TGTGCCAGCAGTCCCCCAGGGTATAGCAATCAGCCCCAGCATTTT
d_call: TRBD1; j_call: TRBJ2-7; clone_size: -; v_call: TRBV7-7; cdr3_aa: CASSSLNRTGVSYEQYF; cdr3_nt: TGTGCTAGCAGCTCCCTAAATCGGACAGGGGTTTCTTACGAGCAGTACTTC
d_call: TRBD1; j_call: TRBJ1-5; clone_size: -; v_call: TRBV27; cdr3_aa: CASSFGGQGSQPQHF; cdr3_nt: TGTGCCAGCAGTTTTGGGGGACAGGGGAGTCAGCCCCAGCATTTT
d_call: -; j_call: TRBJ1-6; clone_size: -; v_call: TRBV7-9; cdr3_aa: CASSLVGRGNSPLHF; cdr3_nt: TGTGCCAGCAGCTTAGTAGGGAGGGGGAATTCACCCCTCCACTTT
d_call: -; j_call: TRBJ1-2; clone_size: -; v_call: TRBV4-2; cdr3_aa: CASSQDRGDGYTF; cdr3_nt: TGTGCCAGCAGCCAAGATCGCGGGGATGGCTACACCTTC
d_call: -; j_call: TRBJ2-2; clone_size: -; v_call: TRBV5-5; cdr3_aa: CASSLSGVLTGELFF; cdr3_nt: TGTGCCAGCAGCTTGTCCGGGGTACTCACCGGGGAGCTGTTTTTT
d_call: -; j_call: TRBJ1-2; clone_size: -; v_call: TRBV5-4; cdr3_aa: CASSFMWRGYTF; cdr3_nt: TGTGCCAGCAGCTTTATGTGGCGGGGCTACACCTTC
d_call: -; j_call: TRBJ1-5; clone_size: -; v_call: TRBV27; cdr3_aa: CASSNRGDQPQHF; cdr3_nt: TGTGCCAGCAGTAATAGGGGTGATCAGCCCCAGCATTTT
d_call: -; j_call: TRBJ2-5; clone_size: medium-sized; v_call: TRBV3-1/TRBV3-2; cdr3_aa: CASSQESLETQYF; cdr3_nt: TGTGCCAGCAGCCAAGAGTCTCTGGAGACCCAGTACTTC
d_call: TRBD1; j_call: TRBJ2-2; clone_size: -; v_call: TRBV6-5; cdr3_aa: CASSYTGQGTGELFF; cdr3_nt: TGTGCCAGCAGTTACACGGGACAGGGGACCGGGGAGCTGTTTTTT
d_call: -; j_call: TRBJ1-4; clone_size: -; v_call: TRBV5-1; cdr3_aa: CASSRDTNEKLFF; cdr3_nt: TGCGCCAGCAGCCGGGACACTAATGAAAAACTGTTTTTT